This TCR beta chain was observed in a study of beta chain features in type 1 diabetes. The study's findings and limits: Naive, central memory and Treg TCRB repertoires seemed to resemble each other more closely in patients than they did in healthy donors. Junctions at VDJ sites from type 1 diabetes patients had fewer insertions and more deletions.

The study reverse transcribed the entire isolated RNA, so it sequenced expressed TCRB transcripts. TCRdb's table, derived via immunoSEQ multiplex PCR, lists solely in-frame clones and lacks some. The table lists 300,000 to 400,000 clones, roughly 13% of them singletons. A remark on this clone: What it binds is not known.

The sequenced sample was naive CD4+ T cells from blood. The source of this sequence is a young man in good health.

The CDR3, as DNA: TGTGCCAGCAGCTTAGGGTCCGGGGACACCAGTAGAGGCTACACCTTC. Protein sequence: CASSLGSGDTSRGYTF. This sequence joins TRBV7-9 and TRBJ1-2; TRBD1 might be the D (6 bases). CDR1 is SEHNR, CDR2 FQNEAQ, per germline (reference sequence). CDR3 length: 16 residues. The V and J ends lost 1 base and 8 bases respectively, with 20 bases between them.